The subject of this entry is one T cell receptor beta chain. The V end lost 3 bases, the J end lost 2 bases, and 7 bases lay between the germline ends. CDR3 length: 13 residues. CDR1 and CDR2 from the germline V gene are LNHDA and SQIVND (reference sequence). The time point here: patch test 1, 2 weeks after DPC sensitization. Sample treatment: therapeutic diphenylcyclopropenone sensitization with weekly scalp DPC. TCRdb fed the RACE reads into MiXCR, producing one record per CDR3 protein. The sample consists of roughly 180,000 distinct CDR3 sequences, about 22% of them appearing once. The data originate from a study of human T cells and chemical hapten exposure.

The source material was whole blood, sampled in connection with sensitization to the hapten diphenylcyclopropenone (DPC). The chain has TRBV19 and TRBJ2-5; D uncertain. This clonotype was sampled from a woman in her forties or fifties with alopecia areata. Some clones in this sample may be carry-over from other donors' samples. CDR3 residues: CASSIQEQETQYF. CDR3 DNA: TGTGCCAGTAGTATCCAGGAACAAGAGACCCAGTACTTC.